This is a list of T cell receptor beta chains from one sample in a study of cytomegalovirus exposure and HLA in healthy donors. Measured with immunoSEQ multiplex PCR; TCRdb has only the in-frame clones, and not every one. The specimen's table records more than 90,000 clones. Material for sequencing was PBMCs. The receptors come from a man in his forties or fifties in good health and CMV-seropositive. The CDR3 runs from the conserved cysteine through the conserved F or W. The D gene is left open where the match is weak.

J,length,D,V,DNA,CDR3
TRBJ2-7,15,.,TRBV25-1,TGTGCCAGCAAACCTCGGACTGATACTTTTTACGAGCAGTACTTC,CASKPRTDTFYEQYF
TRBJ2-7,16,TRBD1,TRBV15,TGTGCCACCAGCAGAGATCCAGGACAGGGGGCCTACGAGCAGTACTTC,CATSRDPGQGAYEQYF
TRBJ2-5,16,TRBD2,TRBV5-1,TGCGCCAGCAGCACCGGACTAGCGGGAGTTGGAGAGACCCAGTACTTC,CASSTGLAGVGETQYF
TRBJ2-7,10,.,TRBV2,TGTGCCAGCGGGGACTGGGAGCAGTACTTC,CASGDWEQYF
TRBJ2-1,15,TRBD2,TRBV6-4,TGTGCCAGCAGTCTGACTAGCGGGACCTACAATGAGCAGTTCTTC,CASSLTSGTYNEQFF
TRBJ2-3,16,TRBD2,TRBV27,TGTGCCAGCAGTTTATCGCCTAGCGGGAGCACAGATACGCAGTATTTT,CASSLSPSGSTDTQYF
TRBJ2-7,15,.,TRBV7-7,TGTGCTAGCAGCTTAGCGCCCGGGCTCGGGAACGAGCAGTACTTC,CASSLAPGLGNEQYF
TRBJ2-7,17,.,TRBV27,TGTGCCAGCAGTTTATTCCCTCCCGGGCGGGGAACCTACGAGCAGTACTTC,CASSLFPPGRGTYEQYF
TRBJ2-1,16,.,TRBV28,TGTGCCAGCAGTTTAGGAGGTCGAAGCTCCTACAATGAGCAGTTCTTC,CASSLGGRSSYNEQFF
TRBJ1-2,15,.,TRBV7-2,TGTGCCAGCAGACAAATGGGAGGGGATAGATTGGGCTACACCTTC,CASRQMGGDRLGYTF
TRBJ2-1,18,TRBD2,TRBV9,TGTGCCAGCAGCGCGATGGGGGAAAGCGGGAGGAGGAGGAATGAGCAGTTCTTC,CASSAMGESGRRRNEQFF
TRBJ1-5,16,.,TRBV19,TGTGCCAGTAGATACGCAGGGGATCATAGCAATCAGCCCCAGCATTTT,CASRYAGDHSNQPQHF
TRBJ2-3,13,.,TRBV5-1,TGCGCCAGCCGGGTAGCGGTCACAGATACGCAGTATTTT,CASRVAVTDTQYF
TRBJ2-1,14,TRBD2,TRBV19,TGTGCCAGTAGTACTGGACTAGCGAGCTATGAGCAGTTCTTC,CASSTGLASYEQFF
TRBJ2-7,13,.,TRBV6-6,TGTGCCAGCAGCCGCGAGTGGGCACGCGAGCAGTACTTC,CASSREWAREQYF
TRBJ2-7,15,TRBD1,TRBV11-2,TGTGCCAGCAGCTTTGGGGGACAGGGGGCTTACGAGCAGTACTTC,CASSFGGQGAYEQYF